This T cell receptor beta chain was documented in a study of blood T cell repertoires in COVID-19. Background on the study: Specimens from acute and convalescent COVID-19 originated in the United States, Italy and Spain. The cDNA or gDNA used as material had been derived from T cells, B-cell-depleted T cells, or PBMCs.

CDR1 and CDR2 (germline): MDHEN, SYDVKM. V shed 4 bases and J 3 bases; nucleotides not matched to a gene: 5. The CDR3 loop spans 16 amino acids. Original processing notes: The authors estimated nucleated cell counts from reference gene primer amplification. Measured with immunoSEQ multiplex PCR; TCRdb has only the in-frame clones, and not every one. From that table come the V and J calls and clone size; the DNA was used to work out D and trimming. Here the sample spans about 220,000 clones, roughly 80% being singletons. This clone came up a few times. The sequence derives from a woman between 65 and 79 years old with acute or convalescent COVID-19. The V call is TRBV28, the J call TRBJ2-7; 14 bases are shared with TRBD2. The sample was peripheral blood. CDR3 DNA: TGTGCCAGCAGTTCCACCGGACTAGCGGGGGGCTACGAGCAGTACTTC. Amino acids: CASSSTGLAGGYEQYF.